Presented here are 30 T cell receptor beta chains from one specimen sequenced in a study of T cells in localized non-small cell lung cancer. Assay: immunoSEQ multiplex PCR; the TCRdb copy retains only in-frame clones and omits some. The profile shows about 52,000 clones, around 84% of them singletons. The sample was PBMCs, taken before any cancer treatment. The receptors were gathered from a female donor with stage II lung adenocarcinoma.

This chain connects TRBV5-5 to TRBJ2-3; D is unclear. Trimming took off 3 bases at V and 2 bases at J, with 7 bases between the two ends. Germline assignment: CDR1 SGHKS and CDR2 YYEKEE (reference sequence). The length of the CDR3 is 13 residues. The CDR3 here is CASSSFTTDTQYF. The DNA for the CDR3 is TGTGCCAGCAGCTCCTTTACCACAGATACGCAGTATTTT. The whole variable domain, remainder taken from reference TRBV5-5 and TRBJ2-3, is DAGVTQSPTHLIKTRGQQVTLRCSPISGHKSVSWYQQVLGQGPQFIFQYYEKEERGRGNFPDRFSARQFPNYSSELNVNALLLGDSALYLCASSSFTTDTQYFGPGTRLTVL.

The CDR3 nucleotides read TGTGCCAGCAGTAACAAACTAGCAGGGGTAGAGACCCAGTACTTC. Translating it yields CASSNKLAGVETQYF. The chain combines TRBV6-6 with TRBJ2-5; TRBD1 or TRBD2 may be the D gene (6 bases each). Germline assignment: CDR1 MNHNY and CDR2 SVGAGI (reference sequence). The CDR3 has 15 residues. V was trimmed by 5 bases and J by 4 bases, leaving 17 bases between them.

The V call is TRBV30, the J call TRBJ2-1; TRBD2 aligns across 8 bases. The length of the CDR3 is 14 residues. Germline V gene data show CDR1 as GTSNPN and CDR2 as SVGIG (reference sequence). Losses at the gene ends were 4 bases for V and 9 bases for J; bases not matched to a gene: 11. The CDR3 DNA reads TGTGCCTGGAAGATAGCGGGGTCCCAGGGTGAGCAGTTCTTC. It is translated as CAWKIAGSQGEQFF.

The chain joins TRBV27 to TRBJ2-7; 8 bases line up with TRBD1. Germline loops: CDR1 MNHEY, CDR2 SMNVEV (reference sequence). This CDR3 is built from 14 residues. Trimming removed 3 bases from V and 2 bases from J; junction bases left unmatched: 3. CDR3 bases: TGTGCCAGCAGTTTCGGGACAGGAACCTACGAGCAGTACTTC. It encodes CASSFGTGTYEQYF.

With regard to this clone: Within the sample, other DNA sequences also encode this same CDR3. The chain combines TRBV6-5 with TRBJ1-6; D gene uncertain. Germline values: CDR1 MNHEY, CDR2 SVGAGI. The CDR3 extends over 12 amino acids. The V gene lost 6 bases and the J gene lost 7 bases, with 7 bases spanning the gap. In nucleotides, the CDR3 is TGTGCCAGCAGACGGATAAATTCACCCCTCCACTTT. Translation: CASRRINSPLHF.

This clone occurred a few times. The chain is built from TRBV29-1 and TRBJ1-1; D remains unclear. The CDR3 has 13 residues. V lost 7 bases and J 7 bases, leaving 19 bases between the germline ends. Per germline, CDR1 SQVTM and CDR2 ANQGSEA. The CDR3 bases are TGCAGCGGCCGTGGGTATGAAAGCCATGAAGCTTTCTTT. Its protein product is CSGRGYESHEAFF.

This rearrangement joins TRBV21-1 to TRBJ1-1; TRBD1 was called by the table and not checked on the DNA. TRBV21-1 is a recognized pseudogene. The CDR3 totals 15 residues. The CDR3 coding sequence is TGTGCCAGCAGCGGAACAGGGGGGAGAGACACTGAAGCTTTCTTT. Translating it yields CASSGTGGRDTEAFF.

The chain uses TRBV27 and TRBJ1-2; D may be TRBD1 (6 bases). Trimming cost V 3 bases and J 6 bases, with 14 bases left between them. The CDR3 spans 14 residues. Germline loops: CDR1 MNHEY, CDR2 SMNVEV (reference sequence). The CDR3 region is CASSFAKGVDGYTF. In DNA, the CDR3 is TGTGCCAGCAGTTTCGCCAAGGGGGTAGATGGCTACACCTTC.

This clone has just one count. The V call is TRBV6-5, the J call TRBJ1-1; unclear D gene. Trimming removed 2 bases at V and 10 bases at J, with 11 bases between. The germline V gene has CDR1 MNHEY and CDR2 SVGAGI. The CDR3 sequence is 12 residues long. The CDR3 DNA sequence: TGTGCCAGCAGTTACCGGGGAGAGGTAGCTTTCTTT. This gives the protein CASSYRGEVAFF.

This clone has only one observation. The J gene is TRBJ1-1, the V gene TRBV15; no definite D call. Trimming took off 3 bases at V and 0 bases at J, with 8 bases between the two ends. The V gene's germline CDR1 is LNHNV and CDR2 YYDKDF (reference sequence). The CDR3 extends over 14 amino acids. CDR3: CATSRATMNTEAFF. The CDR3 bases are TGTGCCACCAGCAGGGCAACCATGAACACTGAAGCTTTCTTT. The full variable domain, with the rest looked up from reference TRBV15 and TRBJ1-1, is DAMVIQNPRYQVTQFGKPVTLSCSQTLNHNVMYWYQQKSSQAPKLLFHYYDKDFNNEADTPDNFQSRRPNTSFCFLDIRSPGLGDTAMYLCATSRATMNTEAFFGQGTRLTVV.

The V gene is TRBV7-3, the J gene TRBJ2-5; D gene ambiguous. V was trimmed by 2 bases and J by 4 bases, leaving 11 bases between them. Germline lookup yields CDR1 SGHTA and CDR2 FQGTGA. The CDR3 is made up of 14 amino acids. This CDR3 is CASSLFFERETQYF. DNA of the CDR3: TGTGCCAGCAGCTTATTCTTTGAAAGAGAGACCCAGTACTTC.

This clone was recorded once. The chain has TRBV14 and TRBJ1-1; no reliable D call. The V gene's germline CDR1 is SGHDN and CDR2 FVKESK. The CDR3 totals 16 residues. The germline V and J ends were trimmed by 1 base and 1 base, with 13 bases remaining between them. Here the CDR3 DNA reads TGTGCCAGCAGCCAAGCCCCCTCGCTCGGGAACACTGAAGCTTTCTTT. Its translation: CASSQAPSLGNTEAFF.

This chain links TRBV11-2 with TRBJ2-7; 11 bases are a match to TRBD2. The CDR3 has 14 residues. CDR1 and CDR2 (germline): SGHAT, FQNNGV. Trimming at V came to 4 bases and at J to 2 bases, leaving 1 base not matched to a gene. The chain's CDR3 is CASSYSGGAYEQYF. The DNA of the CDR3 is TGTGCCAGCAGCTATAGCGGGGGGGCCTACGAGCAGTACTTC.

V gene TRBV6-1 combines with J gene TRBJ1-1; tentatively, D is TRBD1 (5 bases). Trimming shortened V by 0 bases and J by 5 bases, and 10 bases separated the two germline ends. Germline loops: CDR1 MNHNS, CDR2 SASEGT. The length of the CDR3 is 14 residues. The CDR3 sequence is CASSEAPGGTEAFF. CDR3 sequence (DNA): TGTGCCAGCAGTGAAGCGCCGGGGGGGACTGAAGCTTTCTTT.

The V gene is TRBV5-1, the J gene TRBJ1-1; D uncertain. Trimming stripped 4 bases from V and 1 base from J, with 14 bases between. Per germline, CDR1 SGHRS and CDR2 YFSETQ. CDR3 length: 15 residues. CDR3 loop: CASSPVGGSNTEAFF. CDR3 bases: TGCGCCAGCAGCCCCGTGGGCGGGTCGAACACTGAAGCTTTCTTT. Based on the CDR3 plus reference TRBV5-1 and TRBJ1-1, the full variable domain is KAGVTQTPRYLIKTRGQQVTLSCSPISGHRSVSWYQQTPGQGLQFLFEYFSETQRNKGNFPGRFSGRQFSNSRSEMNVSTLELGDSALYLCASSPVGGSNTEAFFGQGTRLTVV.

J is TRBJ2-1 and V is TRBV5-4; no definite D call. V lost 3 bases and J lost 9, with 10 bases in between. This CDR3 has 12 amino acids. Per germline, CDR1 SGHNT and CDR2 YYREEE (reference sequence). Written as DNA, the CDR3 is TGTGCCAGCAGCTCCTTAAAGGGTGAGCAGTTCTTC. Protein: CASSSLKGEQFF.

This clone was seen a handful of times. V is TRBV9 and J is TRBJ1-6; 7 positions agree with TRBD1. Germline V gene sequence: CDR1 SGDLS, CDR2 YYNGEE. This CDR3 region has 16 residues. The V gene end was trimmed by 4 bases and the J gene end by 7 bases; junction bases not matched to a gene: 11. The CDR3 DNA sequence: TGTGCCAGCAGCCACCCAGGGGGGAAGCGAAATTCACCCCTCCACTTT. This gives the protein CASSHPGGKRNSPLHF.

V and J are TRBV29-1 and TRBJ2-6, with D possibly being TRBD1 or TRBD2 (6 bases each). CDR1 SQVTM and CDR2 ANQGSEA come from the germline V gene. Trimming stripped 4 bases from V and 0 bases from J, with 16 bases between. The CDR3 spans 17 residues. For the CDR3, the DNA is TGCAGCGTTGGGTACGGGGGCCCCAGCTCTGGGGCCAACGTCCTGACTTTC. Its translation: CSVGYGGPSSGANVLTF.

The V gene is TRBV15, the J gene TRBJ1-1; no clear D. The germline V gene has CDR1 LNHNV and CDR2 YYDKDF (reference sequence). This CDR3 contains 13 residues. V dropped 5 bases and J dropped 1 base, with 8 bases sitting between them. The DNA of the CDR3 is TGTGCCACCAGCCCCTGGGAGAACACTGAAGCTTTCTTT. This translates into CATSPWENTEAFF. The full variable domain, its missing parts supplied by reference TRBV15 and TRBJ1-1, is DAMVIQNPRYQVTQFGKPVTLSCSQTLNHNVMYWYQQKSSQAPKLLFHYYDKDFNNEADTPDNFQSRRPNTSFCFLDIRSPGLGDTAMYLCATSPWENTEAFFGQGTRLTVV.

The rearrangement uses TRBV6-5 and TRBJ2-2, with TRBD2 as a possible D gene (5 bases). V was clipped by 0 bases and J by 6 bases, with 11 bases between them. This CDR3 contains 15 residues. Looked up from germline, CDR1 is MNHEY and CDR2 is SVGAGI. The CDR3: CASSYSGPRAGELFF. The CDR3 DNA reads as TGTGCCAGCAGTTACTCAGGACCGAGGGCCGGGGAGCTGTTTTTT.

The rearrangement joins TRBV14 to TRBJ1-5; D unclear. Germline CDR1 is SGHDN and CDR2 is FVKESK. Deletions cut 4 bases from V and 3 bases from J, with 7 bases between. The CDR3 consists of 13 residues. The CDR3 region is CASSPSPNQPQHF. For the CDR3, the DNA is TGTGCCAGCAGCCCCAGTCCCAATCAGCCCCAGCATTTT.

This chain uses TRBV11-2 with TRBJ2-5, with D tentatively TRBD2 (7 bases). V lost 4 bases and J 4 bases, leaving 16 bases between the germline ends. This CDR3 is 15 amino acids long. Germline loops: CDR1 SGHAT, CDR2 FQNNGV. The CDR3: CASSWEGGPGETQYF. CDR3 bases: TGTGCCAGCAGCTGGGAGGGGGGGCCCGGAGAGACCCAGTACTTC.

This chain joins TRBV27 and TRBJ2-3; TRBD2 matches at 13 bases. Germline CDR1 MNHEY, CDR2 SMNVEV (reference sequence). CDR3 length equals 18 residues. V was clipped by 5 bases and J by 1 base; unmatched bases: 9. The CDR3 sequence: CASSARLAGGVGTDTQYF. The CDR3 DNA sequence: TGTGCCAGCAGTGCAAGACTAGCGGGGGGAGTAGGCACAGATACGCAGTATTTT.

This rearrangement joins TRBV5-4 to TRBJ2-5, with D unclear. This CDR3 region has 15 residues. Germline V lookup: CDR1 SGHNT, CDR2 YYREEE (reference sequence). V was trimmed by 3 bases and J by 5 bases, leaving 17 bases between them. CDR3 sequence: CASSWKIERMETQYF. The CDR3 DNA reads TGTGCCAGCAGCTGGAAGATAGAGCGTATGGAGACCCAGTACTTC. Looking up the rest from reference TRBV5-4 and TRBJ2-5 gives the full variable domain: ETGVTQSPTHLIKTRGQQVTLRCSSQSGHNTVSWYQQALGQGPQFIFQYYREEENGRGNFPPRFSGLQFPNYSSELNVNALELDDSALYLCASSWKIERMETQYFGPGTRLLVL.

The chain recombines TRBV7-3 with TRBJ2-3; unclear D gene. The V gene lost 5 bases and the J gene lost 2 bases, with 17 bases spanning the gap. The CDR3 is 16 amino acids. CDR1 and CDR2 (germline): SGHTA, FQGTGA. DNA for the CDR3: TGTGCCAGCAGCACTACGACCCTCTCTCTCACAGATACGCAGTATTTT. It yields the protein CASSTTTLSLTDTQYF.

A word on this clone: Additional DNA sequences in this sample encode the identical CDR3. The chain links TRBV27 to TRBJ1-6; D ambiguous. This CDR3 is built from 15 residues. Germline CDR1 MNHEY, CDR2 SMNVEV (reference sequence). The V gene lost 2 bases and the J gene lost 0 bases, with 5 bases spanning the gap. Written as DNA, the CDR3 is TGTGCCAGCAGTTTACAGAGCTCCTATAATTCACCCCTCCACTTT. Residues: CASSLQSSYNSPLHF.

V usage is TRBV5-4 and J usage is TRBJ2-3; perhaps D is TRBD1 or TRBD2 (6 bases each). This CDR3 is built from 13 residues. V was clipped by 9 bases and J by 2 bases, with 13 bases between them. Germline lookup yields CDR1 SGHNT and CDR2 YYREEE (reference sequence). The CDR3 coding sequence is TGTGCCACCAAAGGGGGGTTCACAGATACGCAGTATTTT. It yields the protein CATKGGFTDTQYF. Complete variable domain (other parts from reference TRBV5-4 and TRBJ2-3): ETGVTQSPTHLIKTRGQQVTLRCSSQSGHNTVSWYQQALGQGPQFIFQYYREEENGRGNFPPRFSGLQFPNYSSELNVNALELDDSALYLCATKGGFTDTQYFGPGTRLTVL.

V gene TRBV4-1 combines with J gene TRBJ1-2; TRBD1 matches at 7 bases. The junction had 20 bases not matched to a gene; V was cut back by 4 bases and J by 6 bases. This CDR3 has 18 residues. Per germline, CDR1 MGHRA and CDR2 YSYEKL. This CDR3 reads CASSRPGGGGPVVDGYTF. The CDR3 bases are TGCGCCAGCAGCCGCCCCGGGGGAGGGGGCCCTGTCGTCGATGGCTACACCTTC.

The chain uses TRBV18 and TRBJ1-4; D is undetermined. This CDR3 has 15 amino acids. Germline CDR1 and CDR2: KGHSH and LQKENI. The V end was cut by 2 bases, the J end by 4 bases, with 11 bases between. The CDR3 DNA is TGTGCCAGCTCACCAGAGACGGATCATAATGAAAAACTGTTTTTT. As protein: CASSPETDHNEKLFF. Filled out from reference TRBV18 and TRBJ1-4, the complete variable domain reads NAGVMQNPRHLVRRRGQEARLRCSPMKGHSHVYWYRQLPEEGLKFMVYLQKENIIDESGMPKERFSAEFPKEGPSILRIQQVVRGDSAAYFCASSPETDHNEKLFFGSGTQLSVL.

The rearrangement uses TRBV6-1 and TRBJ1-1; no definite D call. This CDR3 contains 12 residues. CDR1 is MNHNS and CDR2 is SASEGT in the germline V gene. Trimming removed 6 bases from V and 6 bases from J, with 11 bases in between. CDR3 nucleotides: TGTGCCAGCAGCGAGAGGGTCTCTGAAGCTTTCTTT. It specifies CASSERVSEAFF.